This TCR beta chain originates from a study of blood T cell repertoires in COVID-19 (TCRdb year 2020). With respect to the entire study: Samples from collaborators originated in the United States, Italy and Spain and spanned both the acute and convalescent phases of COVID-19. The prospective study material was composed of cDNA or gDNA derived from T cells, B-cell-depleted T cells, or PBMCs. Deeply sampled blood TCRbeta repertoires from subjects exposed to, actively infected with, or recovered from COVID-19 were included in the dataset. The repertoires were made available in a free public database intended to serve as a resource for research on the immune response to SARS-CoV-2. The samples were drawn from two sources: the first 160 participants of the ongoing ImmuneRACE study, and some 1,300 subjects contributed by 6 global collaborators. The sample metadata nearly always contained a de-identified subject ID, COVID-19 status, age in years and sex. Where HLA class I and class II types were available, the types were taken from metadata supplied by the sample provider, not from assay-based typing. Overall study results and their limits: Clinical and demographic metadata were provided uncurated, with the amount varying by source and participant.

Reading from cysteine to phenylalanine, the CDR3 counts 14 amino acids. Of all the DNA, just the CDR3 is kept, 42 bases in frame from base 1. In the germline V gene, CDR1 corresponds to MNHEY and CDR2 to SVGAGI. Germline trimming amounts to 6 bases on V and 1 base on J, with 5 as the count of junction bases outside the gene matches. The immunoSEQ Assay, a bias-controlled multiplex PCR, was used to amplify TCRbeta CDR3 regions from genomic DNA. For the original study's pipeline: The number of nucleated cells in each sample was estimated from the amplification of reference gene primers within the assay. Sequence reads were collapsed and filtered to measure the absolute abundance of every unique TCRbeta CDR3 rearrangement. For each sample, productive Simpson clonality was calculated by taking the square root of Simpson's diversity index across productive rearrangements. What TCRdb holds here is the immuneACCESS table cut down to in-frame rearrangements. Part of the clones is not present; checked against another copy, under half of the missing clones reflect an unresolved V gene, and the others are unexplained. V, J and clone size are taken as reported in that table, and D and trimming were inferred from the DNA itself. The sample records around 23,000 clones, around 72% of which are singletons. The ten largest clonotypes hold roughly 43% of the sample.

Note on this clone: Its antigen target is currently unknown. Base qualities are not provided; no much larger clone lies one nucleotide away.

The collaborating institutions used their own protocols to collect whole blood in K2EDTA tubes. For TCRbeta analysis, collaborators shipped samples in one of three forms: frozen whole blood, isolated PBMCs, or DNA extracted from either of those sample types. Sequencing was done on a sample of peripheral blood. The chain uses TRBV6-5 and TRBJ1-1; TRBD1 lines up with 7 middle nucleotides. The source is a woman older than 75 with acute or convalescent COVID-19. The CDR3 here reads CASRLRQGNTEAFF. In nucleotides, the sequence is TGTGCCAGCAGGCTGCGACAGGGGAACACTGAAGCTTTCTTT.